A selection of T cell receptor beta chains follows, all from one sample in a study of post-analysis software for immune sequencing data. TCRdb itself ran the PCR reads through MiXCR, one entry per CDR3 protein. The table shows fewer than 550,000 distinct CDR3 sequences, with around a third occurring only once. Specimen: blood. Receptors were obtained from a girl aged 2 to 17 with multiple sclerosis. CDR3s include the opening cysteine and the closing phenylalanine or tryptophan. The D gene is left open where the match is weak.

>TRBV20-1|13|TRBD1
CSAKTGGQETQYF
>TRBV7-2|16|-
CASSLDRLSANEKLFF
>TRBV20-1|15|TRBD1
CSARVMGQGNYEQYF
>TRBV12-3/TRBV12-4|18|-
CASSPRGALSGAKNIQYF
>TRBV6-5|14|-
CASSYGGSYNEQFF
>TRBV29-1|13|-
CSAAGAGQETQYF
>TRBV6-5|16|TRBD1
CASTGAGQGPNYGYTF
>TRBV5-1|11|-
CASSLLNEQYF
>TRBV29-1|13|-
CSVEYGHTREAFF
>TRBV20-1|13|TRBD2
CSASLAGGPQSFF
>TRBV11-2|16|TRBD1
CASFHWGGDRGYGYTF
>TRBV28|16|-
CASSFFKLSGANVLTF
>TRBV6-5|13|-
CASSYLGTETQYF
>TRBV4-2|15|TRBD2
CASSQLSGTTGELFF
>TRBV5-1|15|-
CASSLGALRGDIQYF
>TRBV27|14|-
CASRSPTLNTEAFF
>TRBV5-1|13|TRBD1
CASTLTGDYEQYF
>TRBV7-9|14|-
CASSKGGPFGEQYF
>TRBV5-4|14|TRBD2
CTSSIRSGGDTQYF
>TRBV6-5|15|-
CASSYSSGLGNTIYF
>TRBV20-1|14|-
CSASHVGNTDTQYF
>TRBV20-1|10|-
CSVGRGQAFF
>TRBV5-1|16|-
CASSLAPQGANYGYTF
>TRBV5-5|15|TRBD2
CASSLRAGVEDTQYF
>TRBV6-8|15|-
CASSDPGRMNTEAFF
>TRBV12-3/TRBV12-4|17|TRBD1
CASILQGVTATNEKLFF
>TRBV5-5|14|TRBD1
CASSEGQGEETQYF
>TRBV15|13|-
CATQGGPTYGYTF
>TRBV7-9|17|TRBD2
CASSLSAGLAGGPAQYF
>TRBV29-1|13|-
CSVVLQGMYEQYF
>TRBV6-6|16|TRBD2
CASSFGLAGGLETQYF
>TRBV12-3/TRBV12-4|15|TRBD2
CASSGLVGRTDTQYF
>TRBV12-5|15|-
CASGLGRDSTDTQYF
>TRBV6-1|15|-
CASSSGVWGPYEQYF
>TRBV6-5|17|TRBD1
CASSYQPSVGQVYEQYF
>TRBV11-2|15|-
CASSLGVKAPYEQYF
>TRBV3-1|18|TRBD2
CASSLGTSGGFGTDTQYF
>TRBV20-1|13|-
CRGEKGVNTEAFF
>TRBV5-1|16|-
CASSLEGHVIQETQYF
>TRBV6-1|17|TRBD2
CASSVTSGGATQETQYF
>TRBV10-3|15|-
CAISGGDRIQEAQFF